This T cell receptor beta chain appears in the sequencing data of a study of T cell responses to AZD1222 COVID-19 vaccine. Findings and limits, study-wide: Per reports, nearly half of all spike-specific TCRs target regions that are unmutated in variants. Clonal diversity may have been underestimated in mostly white British donors. Baseline testing showed seropositivity in only 6 or 7 AZD1222 recipients. Spike-wide vaccine-associated CD4 TCRs dominated at 160-218 and 743-854.

Remarks on this clone: What it binds is not known.

Trimming took 0 bases from V and 0 from J, leaving 12 bases between them. The CDR3 totals 17 residues. Germline loops: CDR1 LNHNV, CDR2 YYDKDF (reference sequence). Only in-frame clones appear in the TCRdb table, and some are missing; sequencing was by immunoSEQ multiplex PCR. The sample records roughly 120,000 clones, 88% being singletons. This chain joins TRBV15 and TRBJ2-1; D perhaps matches TRBD2 (5 bases). The sample here was peripheral blood, taken on day 0 of AZD1222 vaccination. The sequence was obtained from an adult in good health. The CDR3 loop reads CATSRDISSRSYNEQFF. Written as DNA, the CDR3 is TGTGCCACCAGCAGAGATATTTCTAGCCGCTCCTACAATGAGCAGTTCTTC.